The 8 T cell receptor beta chains listed next were all sequenced from one sample in a study of T-cell reconstitution after alpha-beta-depleted transplantation in children. Unique molecular identifiers were used in preparing the TCRbeta library. Via MiXCR, TCRdb re-called the PCR reads, giving one row per CDR3 protein. The sample records a few hundred thousand distinct CDR3 sequences, around a tenth being singletons. This specimen consisted of PBMCs from the stem cell graft donor, obtained from the stem cell graft. The receptors here all came from a human donor who donated a stem cell graft to a child with acute lymphoblastic leukemia.

This clonotype has only a few counts. The chain carries TRBV30 and TRBJ2-7; 13 nucleotides agree with TRBD2. Trimming removed 4 bases from V and 4 bases from J; junction bases left unmatched: 19. The CDR3 has 19 amino acids. Germline CDR1 GTSNPN, CDR2 SVGIG (reference sequence). The CDR3 region is CAWIRPGLAGTRNLYEQYF. Written as DNA, the CDR3 is TGTGCCTGGATCAGACCGGGACTAGCGGGAACCCGGAACCTATACGAGCAGTACTTC. The full variable domain, its missing parts supplied by reference TRBV30 and TRBJ2-7, is SQTIHQWPATLVQPVGSPLSLECTVEGTSNPNLYWYRQAAGRGLQLLFYSVGIGQISSEVPQNLSASRPQDRQFILSSKKLLLSDSGFYLCAWIRPGLAGTRNLYEQYFGPGTRLTVT.

This clonotype was seen ten or more times. This chain links TRBV5-1 with TRBJ2-7; the D gene could be TRBD1 or TRBD2 (5 bases each). Germline lookup yields CDR1 SGHRS and CDR2 YFSETQ. The CDR3 runs to 13 residues. Trimming shortened V by 4 bases and J by 12 bases, and 20 bases separated the two germline ends. CDR3: CASSPRGNRWPYF. CDR3 sequence (DNA): TGCGCCAGCAGCCCTCGGGGCAACAGATGGCCGTACTTC.

The sample holds many counts of this clonotype. The CDR3 reads CASSVLAGGLADTQYF. As DNA, the CDR3 is TGTGCCAGCAGTGTACTAGCGGGAGGGTTGGCAGATACGCAGTATTTT. The genes are TRBV6-5 and TRBJ2-3; 13 bases map to TRBD2. CDR3 length: 16 amino acids. Germline assignment: CDR1 MNHEY and CDR2 SVGAGI. V lost 5 bases, J lost 4 bases, and 6 bases stayed unmatched.

This clonotype was seen a few times. V gene TRBV27 combines with J gene TRBJ2-7, with D uncertain. The V gene lost 5 bases and the J gene lost 0 bases, with 14 bases spanning the gap. Germline-derived CDR1 and CDR2 are MNHEY and SMNVEV (reference sequence). The CDR3 covers 15 residues. DNA for the CDR3: TGTGCCAGCAGTCCCTTTGGCGGAGCCTCCTACGAGCAGTACTTC. It encodes CASSPFGGASYEQYF.

The table lists this clonotype with a few counts. This chain links TRBV9 with TRBJ2-1; no clear D. The CDR3 totals 15 residues. V was cut by 2 bases and J by 2 bases, with 11 bases left in between. Per the germline V gene, CDR1 is SGDLS and CDR2 is YYNGEE. The CDR3 bases are TGTGCCAGCAGCGTTGTCCACGTGGCCTACAATGAGCAGTTCTTC. It translates to CASSVVHVAYNEQFF. Full variable domain (rest looked up from reference TRBV9 and TRBJ2-1): DSGVTQTPKHLITATGQRVTLRCSPRSGDLSVYWYQQSLDQGLQFLIQYYNGEERAKGNILERFSAQQFPDLHSELNLSSLELGDSALYFCASSVVHVAYNEQFFGPGTRLTVL.

The rearrangement links TRBV2 to TRBJ2-3; TRBD2 aligns across 9 bases. The length of the CDR3 is 15 residues. Germline lookup yields CDR1 SNHLY and CDR2 FYNNEI. With 3 bases clipped from V and 1 base from J, the junction kept 2 bases outside the gene matches. The CDR3 spells CASSEAGGGTDTQYF. For the CDR3, the DNA is TGTGCCAGCAGTGAGGCGGGAGGGGGCACAGATACGCAGTATTTT.

In this sample, this clonotype turned up a few times. The gene calls are TRBV5-1 and TRBJ2-3, with 8 bases identical to TRBD2. V lost 4 bases, J lost 0 bases, and 10 bases stayed unmatched. Germline values: CDR1 SGHRS, CDR2 YFSETQ. The CDR3 is 17 residues long. The CDR3 coding sequence is TGCGCCAGCAGCGTTGGGGTAGCGGGATCTAGCACAGATACGCAGTATTTT. The encoded protein is CASSVGVAGSSTDTQYF.

Many counts were recorded for this clonotype. V usage is TRBV5-1 and J usage is TRBJ2-2, with 14 bases fitting TRBD2. The junction had 2 bases not matched to a gene; V was cut back by 2 bases and J by 2 bases. The CDR3 is made up of 17 amino acids. CDR1 and CDR2 from the germline V gene are SGHRS and YFSETQ. The CDR3 here is CASSLGLAGGNTGELFF. The CDR3, as DNA: TGCGCCAGCAGCTTAGGACTAGCGGGAGGAAACACCGGGGAGCTGTTTTTT.